One T cell receptor (beta chain) is described in this entry. Preparation of the TCRbeta library involved a method that used unique molecular identifiers. TCRdb independently ran MiXCR on the PCR reads; one entry per CDR3 protein. The data contain 500,000 to 600,000 distinct CDR3 sequences, approximately 16% of them singletons. The sample belongs to a study of T-cell reconstitution after alpha-beta-depleted transplantation in children. The sample was PBMCs from the stem cell graft donor, taken from the stem cell graft. The receptor comes from a human donor who donated a stem cell graft to a child with acute lymphoblastic leukemia.

The CDR3 DNA is TGTGCCTTCTCCTGGACAGGGCTCTCTGGAAACACCATATATTTT. Translated, it gives CAFSWTGLSGNTIYF. The chain joins TRBV30 to TRBJ1-3; 8 bases agree with TRBD1. In germline, CDR1 is GTSNPN, CDR2 SVGIG (reference sequence). Germline trimming cut 7 bases from V and 0 bases from J; bases unmatched to any gene: 8. The CDR3 consists of 15 residues.